The next 27 T cell receptor beta chains were all read from a single sample in a study of PD-L1 blockade in urothelial cancer. Data came from immunoSEQ multiplex PCR; TCRdb stores just in-frame clones and leaves some out. The sample yields 50,000 or so clones, around 80% seen once. Time point: pretreatment peripheral blood. This specimen consisted of PBMCs, obtained around atezolizumab (anti-PD-L1) treatment. These receptors were obtained from a man between 65 and 79 years old with urothelial cancer.

V and J are TRBV5-5 and TRBJ2-3, with a weak D call TRBD2 (6 bases). This CDR3 contains 14 residues. Trimming took 5 bases from V and 6 from J, leaving 16 bases between them. CDR1 SGHKS and CDR2 YYEKEE come from the germline V gene (reference sequence). The CDR3 nucleotides read TGTGCCAGCAGGGAGACTAGTGCGGCGGATACGCAGTATTTT. Translated, it gives CASRETSAADTQYF. Looking up the rest from reference TRBV5-5 and TRBJ2-3 gives the full variable domain: DAGVTQSPTHLIKTRGQQVTLRCSPISGHKSVSWYQQVLGQGPQFIFQYYEKEERGRGNFPDRFSARQFPNYSSELNVNALLLGDSALYLCASRETSAADTQYFGPGTRLTVL.

This chain joins TRBV16 and TRBJ1-1; D is unclear. The CDR3 runs 13 residues. Germline loops: CDR1 KGHSY, CDR2 FQNENV. V lost 0 bases to trimming and J lost 5 bases, with 7 bases between them. The CDR3 coding sequence is TGTGCCAGCAGCCAATCGAAACTGACTGAAGCTTTCTTT. It specifies CASSQSKLTEAFF. The entire variable domain, with the rest obtained from reference TRBV16 and TRBJ1-1, is as follows: GEEVAQTPKHLVRGEGQKAKLYCAPIKGHSYVFWYQQVLKNEFKFLISFQNENVFDETGMPKERFSAKCLPNSPCSLEIQATKLEDSAVYFCASSQSKLTEAFFGQGTRLTVV.

The chain combines TRBV5-1 with TRBJ2-3; D uncertain. Germline CDR1 reads SGHRS; CDR2 reads YFSETQ. V was trimmed by 1 base and J by 4 bases, leaving 10 bases between them. The CDR3 totals 14 residues. CDR3 DNA sequence: TGCGCCAGCAGCTTGCGCCCCACAGCAGATACGCAGTATTTT. Translating it yields CASSLRPTADTQYF.

This sequence joins TRBV6-1 and TRBJ1-3; D not resolved. The ends were cut back, 6 bases at V and 3 bases at J, with 12 bases in the middle. This CDR3 region has 14 residues. From germline, CDR1 is MNHNS and CDR2 SASEGT. The CDR3 is CASRARGYGNTIYF. CDR3 DNA sequence: TGTGCCAGCAGGGCGAGAGGTTATGGAAACACCATATATTTT.

This clone was seen just once. CDR3 loop: CASSPRTGGSAGELFF. The CDR3, as DNA: TGTGCCAGCAGCCCACGGACAGGGGGCTCGGCCGGGGAGCTGTTTTTT. The rearrangement links TRBV7-2 to TRBJ2-2; 11 bases align to TRBD1. Germline V gene sequence: CDR1 SGHTA, CDR2 FQGNSA. Unmatched junction bases numbered 8, after V lost 5 bases and J lost 6 bases. This CDR3 is built from 16 residues.

The chain uses TRBV2 and TRBJ1-2, with 9 bases aligning to TRBD1. CDR1 and CDR2 (germline): SNHLY, FYNNEI. The CDR3 extends over 14 amino acids. J lost 0 bases, V lost 6 bases, and 2 bases had no gene match. DNA of the CDR3: TGTGCCAGCAGAGGGACAGGGCCTAACTATGGCTACACCTTC. Translation gives CASRGTGPNYGYTF.

The CDR3 reads CASSERPGQGAGETQYF. DNA of the CDR3: TGTGCCAGCAGTGAACGGCCTGGACAGGGGGCGGGCGAGACCCAGTACTTC. This chain joins TRBV6-1 and TRBJ2-5, with 11 positions matching TRBD1. With 2 bases clipped from V and 5 bases from J, the junction kept 10 bases outside the gene matches. The CDR3 contains 17 residues. Germline V lookup: CDR1 MNHNS, CDR2 SASEGT.

The rearrangement links TRBV28 to TRBJ2-3, with 11 nucleotides matching TRBD2. CDR1 MDHEN and CDR2 SYDVKM come from the germline V gene. Germline trimming cut 5 bases from V and 3 bases from J; bases unmatched to any gene: 7. This CDR3 spans 16 amino acids. DNA of the CDR3: TGTGCCAGCAGTCCCACGACTAGCGGGACTACAGATACGCAGTATTTT. Protein sequence: CASSPTTSGTTDTQYF.

The J gene is TRBJ1-2, the V gene TRBV6-5, with D maybe TRBD1 (5 bases). Germline values: CDR1 MNHEY, CDR2 SVGAGI. Trimming took off 2 bases at V and 5 bases at J, with 12 bases between the two ends. The length of the CDR3 is 14 residues. For the CDR3, the DNA is TGTGCCAGCAGTTACGGCGGGGGTAGATATGGCTACACCTTC. Translated: CASSYGGGRYGYTF.

V and J are TRBV30 and TRBJ2-5; 9 bases fit TRBD1. The CDR3 extends over 17 amino acids. The germline gives CDR1 GTSNPN, CDR2 SVGIG (reference sequence). V dropped 6 bases and J dropped 4; count of bases not matched to a gene: 18. The CDR3 nucleotides read TGTGCCTGCTATAAACCCGGGACAGGGATATTGCGAGAGACCCAGTACTTC. Translated: CACYKPGTGILRETQYF.

This chain connects TRBV7-9 to TRBJ2-1, with D uncertain. Trimming cost V 2 bases and J 5 bases, with 7 bases left between them. CDR3 length equals 13 residues. Germline CDR1 and CDR2: SEHNR and FQNEAQ (reference sequence). The CDR3 DNA sequence: TGTGCCAGCAGCTTAAACTTAAACAATGAGCAGTTCTTC. This sequence encodes CASSLNLNNEQFF. Drawing the rest from reference TRBV7-9 and TRBJ2-1, the complete variable domain is DTGVSQNPRHKITKRGQNVTFRCDPISEHNRLYWYRQTLGQGPEFLTYFQNEAQLEKSRLLSDRFSAERPKGSFSTLEIQRTEQGDSAMYLCASSLNLNNEQFFGPGTRLTVL.

This rearrangement joins TRBV7-2 to TRBJ2-7; no definite D call. With 5 bases removed from V and 7 bases from J, the gap between germline ends came to 12 bases. CDR1 is SGHTA and CDR2 is FQGNSA in the germline V gene. The CDR3 consists of 12 residues. The CDR3 region has the DNA TGTGCCAGCAGCACGAACCGGTGGGAGCAGTACTTC. This translates into CASSTNRWEQYF.

This sequence joins TRBV4-1 and TRBJ2-5, with a tentative D call TRBD1 (5 bases). Germline V lookup: CDR1 MGHRA, CDR2 YSYEKL. The length of the CDR3 is 14 residues. V was shortened by 4 bases and J by 1 base, with 10 bases between the two germline ends. This chain's CDR3 is CASSRGGAQETQYF. The DNA of the CDR3 is TGCGCCAGCAGCCGGGGCGGAGCCCAAGAGACCCAGTACTTC.

This clone was seen once. The chain links TRBV7-9 to TRBJ2-5; TRBD2 matches 10 bases. V was clipped by 4 bases and J by 4 bases; unmatched bases: 3. The CDR3 runs 14 residues. The germline gives CDR1 SEHNR, CDR2 FQNEAQ (reference sequence). The CDR3 loop is CASSWSSGGETQYF. The CDR3 nucleotides are TGTGCCAGCAGCTGGTCTAGCGGGGGAGAGACCCAGTACTTC.

The J gene is TRBJ1-1, the V gene TRBV5-6; D possibly corresponds to TRBD1 (6 bases). CDR1 is SGHDT and CDR2 is YYEEEE in the germline V gene. The CDR3 is 17 residues long. V lost 6 bases and J lost 0, with 21 bases in between. The CDR3 bases are TGTGCCAGCAACAATGTCCGGACAGCCTATTTGAACACTGAAGCTTTCTTT. This sequence encodes CASNNVRTAYLNTEAFF. Full variable domain (rest looked up from reference TRBV5-6 and TRBJ1-1): DAGVTQSPTHLIKTRGQQVTLRCSPKSGHDTVSWYQQALGQGPQFIFQYYEEEERQRGNFPDRFSGHQFPNYSSELNVNALLLGDSALYLCASNNVRTAYLNTEAFFGQGTRLTVV.

The chain uses TRBV5-5 and TRBJ2-5, with TRBD1 matching 9 bases. The CDR3 contains 14 residues. Germline CDR1 SGHKS, CDR2 YYEKEE (reference sequence). V was clipped by 5 bases and J by 5 bases; unmatched bases: 7. The CDR3 nucleotides are TGTGCCAGCAGACTGTCGACAGGGGGGGAGACCCAGTACTTC. Amino acids: CASRLSTGGETQYF. Combining the CDR3 with reference TRBV5-5 and TRBJ2-5 gives the whole variable domain DAGVTQSPTHLIKTRGQQVTLRCSPISGHKSVSWYQQVLGQGPQFIFQYYEKEERGRGNFPDRFSARQFPNYSSELNVNALLLGDSALYLCASRLSTGGETQYFGPGTRLLVL.

The V call is TRBV19, the J call TRBJ1-2; D uncertain. The V and J ends lost 6 bases and 5 bases respectively, with 13 bases between them. Germline CDR1 LNHDA, CDR2 SQIVND (reference sequence). This CDR3 comprises 13 residues. CDR3 region: CASRYEGNYGYTF. CDR3 nucleotide sequence: TGTGCCAGTAGATATGAGGGAAATTATGGCTACACCTTC.

This chain connects TRBV5-1 to TRBJ1-3, with a tentative D call TRBD1 (5 bases). Trimming stripped 1 base from V and 0 bases from J, with 14 bases between. From germline, CDR1 is SGHRS and CDR2 YFSETQ. The CDR3 extends over 17 amino acids. CDR3 bases: TGCGCCAGCAGCTTGTATTCCCAGGGATACTCTGGAAACACCATATATTTT. Translated: CASSLYSQGYSGNTIYF.

The chain uses TRBV7-2 and TRBJ1-2, with unresolved D. The CDR3 consists of 13 residues. The V end was cut by 1 base, the J end by 6 bases, with 9 bases between. Germline V gene sequence: CDR1 SGHTA, CDR2 FQGNSA. The CDR3 DNA reads TGTGCCAGCAGCTTAGAACCCCGGGATGGCTACACCTTC. Translation: CASSLEPRDGYTF.

The DNA of the CDR3 is TGTGCCAGCAGTAACCCTAGGACAGGGAAGGGCACCGGGGAGCTGTTTTTT. Amino acid sequence: CASSNPRTGKGTGELFF. This sequence joins TRBV2 and TRBJ2-2; 8 bases line up with TRBD1. CDR1 is SNHLY and CDR2 is FYNNEI in the germline V gene. The V segment lost 5 bases and the J segment 4 bases; nucleotides outside the gene matches: 12. The CDR3 extends over 17 amino acids. Full variable domain (remainder filled in from reference TRBV2 and TRBJ2-2): EPEVTQTPSHQVTQMGQEVILRCVPISNHLYFYWYRQILGQKVEFLVSFYNNEISEKSEIFDDQFSVERPDGSNFTLKIRSTKLEDSAMYFCASSNPRTGKGTGELFFGEGSRLTVL.

The CDR3 sequence is CASSRGQGHGETQYF. The DNA for the CDR3 is TGTGCCAGCAGCCGGGGACAGGGTCATGGGGAGACCCAGTACTTC. The chain is built from TRBV5-5 and TRBJ2-5; 9 bases match TRBD1. The CDR3 has 15 residues. Germline V gene sequence: CDR1 SGHKS, CDR2 YYEKEE (reference sequence). V was pared by 4 bases and J by 5 bases, with 9 bases of the junction left unmatched.

The chain uses TRBV5-6 and TRBJ1-2; 8 bases fit TRBD1. CDR1 and CDR2 (germline): SGHDT, YYEEEE. Germline trimming cut 4 bases from V and 10 bases from J; bases unmatched to any gene: 9. The CDR3 is 13 residues long. CDR3 protein: CASSLRTGYDYTF. The CDR3 bases are TGTGCCAGCAGCCTACGGACAGGGTACGACTACACCTTC.

The chain has TRBV11-3 and TRBJ2-5; maybe TRBD2 (5 bases). CDR1 and CDR2 (germline): SGHNT, YENEEA. This CDR3 has 14 residues. V lost 5 bases and J lost 3, with 13 bases in between. This CDR3 reads CASSRSRGEETQYF. CDR3 DNA: TGTGCCAGCAGCCGATCCCGGGGAGAAGAGACCCAGTACTTC.

V usage is TRBV6-1 and J usage is TRBJ2-7, with 7 bases identical to TRBD1. In germline, CDR1 is MNHNS, CDR2 SASEGT. The V segment lost 4 bases and the J segment 5 bases; nucleotides outside the gene matches: 14. The CDR3 totals 16 residues. CDR3 region: CASSGGQQLPTDEQYF. CDR3 nucleotide sequence: TGTGCCAGCAGTGGGGGACAGCAACTACCCACCGACGAGCAGTACTTC.

This clone was seen only a few times. The J gene is TRBJ2-7, the V gene TRBV30; TRBD2 is a possible D gene (5 bases). In germline, CDR1 is GTSNPN, CDR2 SVGIG (reference sequence). The CDR3 totals 14 residues. V was shortened by 1 base and J by 0 bases, with 10 bases between the two germline ends. This CDR3 reads CAWSGGRSSYEQYF. The CDR3 DNA is TGTGCCTGGAGTGGAGGGCGGAGCTCCTACGAGCAGTACTTC.

The J gene is TRBJ1-2, the V gene TRBV11-3; 9 bases map to TRBD1. This CDR3 spans 17 amino acids. The V segment lost 3 bases and the J segment 0 bases; nucleotides outside the gene matches: 8. The germline V gene has CDR1 SGHNT and CDR2 YENEEA. CDR3 residues: CASSLRQGVATNYGYTF. The CDR3 region has the DNA TGTGCCAGCAGCTTGAGACAGGGGGTGGCTACTAACTATGGCTACACCTTC.

This chain connects TRBV28 to TRBJ2-2; D remains unclear. Looked up from germline, CDR1 is MDHEN and CDR2 is SYDVKM. With 2 bases removed from V and 15 bases from J, the gap between germline ends came to 16 bases. This CDR3 comprises 13 residues. The CDR3 bases are TGTGCCAGCAGTTTACCCCATATCCCATTAGTGTTTTTT. Translating gives CASSLPHIPLVFF.